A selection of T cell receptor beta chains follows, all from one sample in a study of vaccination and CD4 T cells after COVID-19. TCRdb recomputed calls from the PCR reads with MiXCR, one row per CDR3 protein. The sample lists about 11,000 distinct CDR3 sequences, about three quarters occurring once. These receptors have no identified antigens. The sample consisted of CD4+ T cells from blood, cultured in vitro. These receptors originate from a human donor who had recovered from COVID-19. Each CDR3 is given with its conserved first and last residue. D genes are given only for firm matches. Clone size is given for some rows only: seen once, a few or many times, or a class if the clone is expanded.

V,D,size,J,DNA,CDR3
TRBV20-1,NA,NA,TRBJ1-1,TGCAGTGCACCGAGGACAGTGAAGAACACTGAAGCTTTCTTT,CSAPRTVKNTEAFF
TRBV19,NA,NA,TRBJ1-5,TGTGCCAGTAGCCACCAGTCCGGGGGGCAGCCCCAGCATTTT,CASSHQSGGQPQHF
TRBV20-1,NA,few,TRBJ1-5,TGCAGTGCTAGAGGGGTACGCAATCAGCCCCAGCATTTT,CSARGVRNQPQHF
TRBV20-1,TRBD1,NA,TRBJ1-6,TGCAGTGCAAGGGACAGGGGCAATTCACCCCTCCACTTT,CSARDRGNSPLHF
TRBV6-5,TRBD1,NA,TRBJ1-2,TGTGCCAGCAGTTACTCCGGGACAGCTCTCTATGGCTACACCTTC,CASSYSGTALYGYTF
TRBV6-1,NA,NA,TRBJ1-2,TGTGCCAGCAGTGAGGGACCTAGGGACTATGGCTACACCTTC,CASSEGPRDYGYTF
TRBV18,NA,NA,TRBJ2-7,TGTGCCAGCTCGCCGGGACACACCTACGAGCAGTACTTC,CASSPGHTYEQYF
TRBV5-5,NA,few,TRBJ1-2,TGTGCCAGCAGCTTCTACACTCTGGGCTACACCTTC,CASSFYTLGYTF
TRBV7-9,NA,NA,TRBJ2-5,TGTGCCAGCAGGTGGGGCGCGGCGGAGACCCAGTACTTC,CASRWGAAETQYF
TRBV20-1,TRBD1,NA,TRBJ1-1,TGCAGTGCTAGAAAGACACAGGGGGCCCGTCGGGACACTGAAGCTTTCTTT,CSARKTQGARRDTEAFF
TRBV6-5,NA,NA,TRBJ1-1,TGTGCCAGCAGTTATAAGGTGGGGGCTGAAGCTTTCTTT,CASSYKVGAEAFF
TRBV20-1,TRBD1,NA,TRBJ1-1,TGCAGTTCCTGGACAGGGGCCACTATGACTGAAGCTTTCTTT,CSSWTGATMTEAFF
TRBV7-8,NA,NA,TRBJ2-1,TGTGCCAGCAGAGGCCGGGATGAGCAGTTCTTC,CASRGRDEQFF
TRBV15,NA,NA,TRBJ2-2,TGTGCCACCCGCCGAGGCGCGAACACCGGGGAGCTGTTTTTT,CATRRGANTGELFF
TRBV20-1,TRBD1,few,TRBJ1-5,TGCAGTGCTAGAGATGTGCGGTTTGGGACAGGGGGCCCTTACCAGCCCCAGCATTTT,CSARDVRFGTGGPYQPQHF
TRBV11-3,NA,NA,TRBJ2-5,TGTGCCAGCAGCTTAGGGACCCGGGAGACCCAGTACTTC,CASSLGTRETQYF
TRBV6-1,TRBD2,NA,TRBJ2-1,TGTGCCAGCAGTGAAGGGATAGCGGGAGTAAATGAGCAGTTCTTC,CASSEGIAGVNEQFF
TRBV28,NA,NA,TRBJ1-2,TGTGCCAGCAGTTCACAGACCTATGGCTACACCTTC,CASSSQTYGYTF
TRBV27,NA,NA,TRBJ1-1,TGTGCCAGCAGGAGGAACACTGAAGCTTTCTTT,CASRRNTEAFF
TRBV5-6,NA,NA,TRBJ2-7,TGTGCCAGCAGCTTGGAAGGCGCAGGGATTACCTACGAGCAGTACTTC,CASSLEGAGITYEQYF
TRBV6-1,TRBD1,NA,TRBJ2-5,TGTGCCAGCAGTAGGGGGCGCGGAGAGACCCAGTACTTC,CASSRGRGETQYF
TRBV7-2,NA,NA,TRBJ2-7,TGTGCCAGCAGCTTACCAGGGCCGAACTACGAGCAGTACTTC,CASSLPGPNYEQYF
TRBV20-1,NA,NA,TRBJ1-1,TGCAGTGCTAGAGCCCCGGGAGCGGGCAGGAAGAACACTGAAGCTTTCTTT,CSARAPGAGRKNTEAFF
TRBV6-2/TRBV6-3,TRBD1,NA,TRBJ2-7,TGTGCCAGCAGTTACGAGGACAGGGCCTCCTACGAGCAGTACTTC,CASSYEDRASYEQYF
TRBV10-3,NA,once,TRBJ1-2,TGTGCCATCATGAGGGGGGGACTCCTAACCGGTGGCTACACCTTC,CAIMRGGLLTGGYTF
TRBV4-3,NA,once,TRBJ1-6,TGCGCCAGCAGCCAAGCATCTTCACCCCTCCACTTT,CASSQASSPLHF
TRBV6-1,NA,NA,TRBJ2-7,TGTGCCAGCAGGTTACAAGAGCAGTACTTC,CASRLQEQYF
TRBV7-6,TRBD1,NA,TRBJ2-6,TGTGCCAGCAGCCGAGGGACAGCGTCCTCTGGGGCCAACGTCCTGACTTTC,CASSRGTASSGANVLTF
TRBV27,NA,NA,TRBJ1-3,TGTGCCAGCAGTTACAGGGAGGGAAACACCATATATTTT,CASSYREGNTIYF
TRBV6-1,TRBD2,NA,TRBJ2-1,TGTGCCAGCAGGCAACTAGCGGGGGGCAATGAGCAGTTCTTC,CASRQLAGGNEQFF
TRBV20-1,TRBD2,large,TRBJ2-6,TGCAGTGCTAGAGTTTACAGAGCGGGAGCGTCCTCTGGGGCCAACGTCCTGACTTTC,CSARVYRAGASSGANVLTF
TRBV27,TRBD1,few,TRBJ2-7,TGTGCCAGCAGCCGGACAGGGGCAGCGGGCGAGCAGTACTTC,CASSRTGAAGEQYF
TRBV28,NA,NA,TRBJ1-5,TGTGCCAGCAGTTCGCCCCGACAGCCGAGGCAGCCCCAGCATTTT,CASSSPRQPRQPQHF
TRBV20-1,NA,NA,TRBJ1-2,TGCAGTGCTAGTGGTTTCTACCCGGGTGGCTACACCTTC,CSASGFYPGGYTF
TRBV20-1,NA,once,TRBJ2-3,TGCAGTGCTAGAGATGCAGGACAGCCCACAGATACGCAGTATTTT,CSARDAGQPTDTQYF
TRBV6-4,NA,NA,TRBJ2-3,TGTGCCAGCAGTGACCCCGAGGGGGCAGATACGCAGTATTTT,CASSDPEGADTQYF
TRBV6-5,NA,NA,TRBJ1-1,TGTGCCAGCAGTTATGAAGGGGGCACTGAAGCTTTCTTT,CASSYEGGTEAFF
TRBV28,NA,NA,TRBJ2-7,TGTGCCAGCACCCGTGGGTCGTTGGGGTACTTC,CASTRGSLGYF
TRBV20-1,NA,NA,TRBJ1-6,TGCAGTGCTAGAGCCCCACAGGGTCTGAGCTCACCCCTCCACTTT,CSARAPQGLSSPLHF
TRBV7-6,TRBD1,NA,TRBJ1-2,TGTGCCAGCAGCACCGGACAGGGTCAGGACGGCTACACCTTC,CASSTGQGQDGYTF
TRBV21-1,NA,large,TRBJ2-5,TGTGCCAGCAGTTTGTGGGGTAAGGAGACCCAGTACTTC,CASSLWGKETQYF
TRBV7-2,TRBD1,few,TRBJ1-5,TGTGCCAGCAGCCGAATCGGACAGGGGGGTCAGCCCCAGCATTTT,CASSRIGQGGQPQHF
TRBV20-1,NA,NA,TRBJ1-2,TGCAGTGCCCCGCTCCCGGGGGGCTACACCTTC,CSAPLPGGYTF
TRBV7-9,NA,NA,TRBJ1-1,TGTGCCAGCAGCTATAACAGAAACATGAACACTGAAGCTTTCTTT,CASSYNRNMNTEAFF
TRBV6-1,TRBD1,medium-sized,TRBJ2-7,TGTGCCAGCACCGCGATCGGGACAGGGGGCGGTGAGCAGTACTTC,CASTAIGTGGGEQYF
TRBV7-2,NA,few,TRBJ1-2,TGTGCCAGCAGCTTTCCGGGACGGAGAGCCTACACCTTC,CASSFPGRRAYTF
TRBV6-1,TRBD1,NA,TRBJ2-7,TGTGCCGCCTCCGGGACAGGGCCCCTCGGGGACGAGCAGTACTTC,CAASGTGPLGDEQYF
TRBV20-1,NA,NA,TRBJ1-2,TGCAGTGCTAGAGATCAAAGGCTGCTTTATGGCTACACCTTC,CSARDQRLLYGYTF
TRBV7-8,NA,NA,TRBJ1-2,TGTGCCAGCAGCTTAGACACTAACTATGGCTACACCTTC,CASSLDTNYGYTF
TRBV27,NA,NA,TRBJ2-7,TGTGCCAGCAGTTTATCAACCGCCTTTCCCTACGAGCAGTACTTC,CASSLSTAFPYEQYF
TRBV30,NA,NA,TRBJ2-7,TGTGCCTGGAGCCCCTCCTACGAGCAGTACTTC,CAWSPSYEQYF
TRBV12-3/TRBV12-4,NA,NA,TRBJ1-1,TGTGCCAGCAGTTGGGGGGTAGTGAACACTGAAGCTTTCTTT,CASSWGVVNTEAFF
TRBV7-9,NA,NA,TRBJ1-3,TGTGCCAGCAGCTTAATAATGTGGAGCTCTGGAAACACCATATATTTT,CASSLIMWSSGNTIYF
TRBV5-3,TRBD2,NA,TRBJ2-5,TGTGCCAGCAGCCCGGGACCAACGGGAGGAGAGACCCAGTACTTC,CASSPGPTGGETQYF
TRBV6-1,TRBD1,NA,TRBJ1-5,TGTGCCAGCAGTGGCAGGGGGCCGAATCAGCCCCAGCATTTT,CASSGRGPNQPQHF
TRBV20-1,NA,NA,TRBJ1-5,TGCAGTGCTAGAGAGGGAACGGCTATCCGTTATAGCAATCAGCCCCAGCATTTT,CSAREGTAIRYSNQPQHF